The clone carrying this TCR beta chain has ten or more counts. Per the germline V gene, CDR1 is SQVTM and CDR2 is ANQGSEA. This CDR3 contains 13 residues. The ends lost 6 bases at V and 5 bases at J; junction bases unmatched: 4. TCRdb recomputed calls from the 5' RACE reads with MiXCR, one row per CDR3 protein. The data show about 25,000 distinct CDR3 sequences, roughly 3.4% seen once. The data were taken from a study of T cells after yellow fever vaccination. Study-level findings and limits: The secondary response showed a weaker magnitude and a faster peak, day 5 versus 15. Only a minor proportion of clonotypes was detected across both CD4 and CD8 compartments.

The input for sequencing was PBMCs, either bulk or a sorted T-cell subset (CD4+, CD8+, memory, or dextramer-sorted; not recorded which), taken about 49 days after the first yellow fever vaccination. The source is a man aged 18 to 29 who received the YFV17D yellow fever vaccine. The chain combines TRBV29-1 with TRBJ1-5, with TRBD1 matching over 10 bases. The CDR3 spells CSVTGQGDQPQHF. CDR3 DNA sequence: TGCAGCGTAACCGGACAGGGGGATCAGCCCCAGCATTTT.